These 10 T cell receptor beta chains were sequenced from one sample in a study of cytomegalovirus exposure and HLA in healthy donors (dated by TCRdb to about 2017). The library was prepared using the immunoSEQ multiplex PCR assay. For the multiplex PCR, a mixture combining 60 forward primers for TCR Vbeta segments and 13 reverse primers for TCR Jbeta segments was used. TCRdb provides this immuneACCESS table in a form limited to in-frame rearrangements. Some clones are lacking; in checked studies, under half of them reflect an unresolved V gene, and why the rest are absent is not known. The sample yields roughly 57,000 clones; approximately 80% were counted once. Jointly, the top ten make up 2.5% to 3% of the sample. Sequenced input: PBMCs. The source of these receptors is a man between 50 and 59 years old in good health and CMV-seronegative.

The chain couples TRBV6-1 to TRBJ1-5; D is perhaps TRBD1 (5 bases). The CDR3 is 14 amino acids. Trimming took off 7 bases at V and 6 bases at J, with 16 bases between the two ends. CDR1 and CDR2 from the germline V gene are MNHNS and SASEGT. CDR3 amino acids: CASNPGRKIQPQHF. CDR3 DNA sequence: TGTGCCAGCAACCCAGGGAGGAAGATTCAGCCCCAGCATTTT.

The V gene is TRBV28, the J gene TRBJ2-3, with a weak D call TRBD1 (5 bases). The germline V gene has CDR1 MDHEN and CDR2 SYDVKM. V was shortened by 2 bases and J by 0 bases, with 9 bases between the two germline ends. The CDR3 covers 15 residues. The CDR3 loop reads CASSLGARSTDTQYF. In DNA form, the CDR3 reads TGTGCCAGCAGTTTAGGGGCGAGGAGCACAGATACGCAGTATTTT.

This rearrangement joins TRBV28 to TRBJ1-6; D might be TRBD1 (6 bases). The CDR3 extends over 15 amino acids. The V end was cut by 6 bases, the J end by 16 bases, with 25 bases between. Germline loops: CDR1 MDHEN, CDR2 SYDVKM. The CDR3 DNA is TGTGCCAGCAGCTATCACGACAGGCCCCAATCAGGACTCCACTTT. Its translation: CASSYHDRPQSGLHF.

This clone showed up just a few times. The chain joins TRBV6-5 to TRBJ1-3; 8 positions agree with TRBD1. The length of the CDR3 is 16 residues. CDR1 is MNHEY, CDR2 SVGAGI, per germline. After removal of 4 bases from V and 0 bases from J, the junction contained 5 bases not matched to a gene. Here the CDR3 DNA reads TGTGCCAGCAGTTCCCGGACAGGGATCTCTGGAAACACCATATATTTT. This sequence encodes CASSSRTGISGNTIYF.

The rearrangement joins TRBV4-1 to TRBJ2-1; 8 bases match TRBD2. Germline lookup yields CDR1 MGHRA and CDR2 YSYEKL. The V and J ends lost 5 bases and 0 bases, in that order; junction bases with no gene match: 6. The CDR3 is made up of 16 amino acids. The CDR3 nucleotides read TGCGCCAGCAGCACCGAGCGGGGGAGCTCCTACAATGAGCAGTTCTTC. Its protein product is CASSTERGSSYNEQFF.

This rearrangement joins TRBV6-1 to TRBJ2-1; D uncertain. Germline CDR1 MNHNS, CDR2 SASEGT. The V end lost 1 base, the J end lost 2 bases, and 6 bases lay between the germline ends. The CDR3 has 14 residues. The DNA for the CDR3 is TGTGCCAGCAGTGAAGTAGTGACCTACAATGAGCAGTTCTTC. It translates to CASSEVVTYNEQFF.

The rearrangement uses TRBV7-3 and TRBJ2-2; D uncertain. This CDR3 comprises 14 residues. Between the trimmed V and J ends, which lost 6 bases and 6 bases, there was a span of 14 bases. Germline V gene lookup returns CDR1 SGHTA and CDR2 FQGTGA. In DNA, the CDR3 is TGTGCCAGCAGTTCCCTAACTACCTCCGGGGAGCTGTTTTTT. Its translation: CASSSLTTSGELFF.

In DNA form, the CDR3 reads TGCGCCAGCAGCTTAAAGGGCCCCCCGAGGGGGGGGGCGCAGGAGCAGTACTTC. It codes for CASSLKGPPRGGAQEQYF. The genes are TRBV5-1 and TRBJ2-7; a possible D gene is TRBD2 (7 bases). The CDR3 contains 18 residues. CDR1 and CDR2 from the germline V gene are SGHRS and YFSETQ. V was cut by 2 bases and J by 7 bases, with 28 bases left in between. Combining the CDR3 with reference TRBV5-1 and TRBJ2-7 gives the whole variable domain KAGVTQTPRYLIKTRGQQVTLSCSPISGHRSVSWYQQTPGQGLQFLFEYFSETQRNKGNFPGRFSGRQFSNSRSEMNVSTLELGDSALYLCASSLKGPPRGGAQEQYFGPGTRLTVT.

V gene TRBV7-2 combines with J gene TRBJ2-5; possible D gene TRBD1, 5 bases. The CDR3 loop spans 13 amino acids. Germline V gene data show CDR1 as SGHTA and CDR2 as FQGNSA. Trimming removed 6 bases from V and 2 bases from J, with 10 bases in between. For the CDR3, the DNA is TGTGCCAGCAGTCGCGACAGACAAGAGACCCAGTACTTC. Translated: CASSRDRQETQYF.

This chain links TRBV30 with TRBJ1-2; 8 bases align to TRBD1. The CDR3 contains 13 residues. Per the germline V gene, CDR1 is GTSNPN and CDR2 is SVGIG (reference sequence). Trimming cost V 5 bases and J 7 bases; bases outside gene matches: 9. CDR3 amino acids: CAWGRDRPSGYTF. CDR3 sequence (DNA): TGTGCCTGGGGCCGGGACAGGCCCTCTGGCTACACCTTC.